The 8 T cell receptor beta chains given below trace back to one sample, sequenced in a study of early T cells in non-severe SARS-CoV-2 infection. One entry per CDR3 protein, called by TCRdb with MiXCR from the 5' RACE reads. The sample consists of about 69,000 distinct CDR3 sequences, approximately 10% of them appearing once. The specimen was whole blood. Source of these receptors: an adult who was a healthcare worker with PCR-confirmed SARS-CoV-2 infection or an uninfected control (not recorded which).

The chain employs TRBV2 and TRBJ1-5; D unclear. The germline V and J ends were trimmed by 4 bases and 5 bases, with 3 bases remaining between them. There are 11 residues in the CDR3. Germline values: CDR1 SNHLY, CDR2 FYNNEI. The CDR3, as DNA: TGTGCCAGCAGTGGCGATCAGCCCCAGCATTTT. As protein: CASSGDQPQHF.

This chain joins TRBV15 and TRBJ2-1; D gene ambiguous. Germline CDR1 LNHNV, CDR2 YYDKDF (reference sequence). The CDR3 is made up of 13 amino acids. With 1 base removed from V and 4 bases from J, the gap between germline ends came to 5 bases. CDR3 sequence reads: CATSRGSYNEQFF. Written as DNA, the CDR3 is TGTGCCACCAGCAGAGGCAGTTACAATGAGCAGTTCTTC.

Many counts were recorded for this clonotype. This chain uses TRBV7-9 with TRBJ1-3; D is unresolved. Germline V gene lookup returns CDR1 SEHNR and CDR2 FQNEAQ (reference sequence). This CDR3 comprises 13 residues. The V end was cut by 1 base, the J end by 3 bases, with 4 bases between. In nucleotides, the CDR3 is TGTGCCAGCAGCTTAGACATTGGAAACACCATATATTTT. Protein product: CASSLDIGNTIYF.

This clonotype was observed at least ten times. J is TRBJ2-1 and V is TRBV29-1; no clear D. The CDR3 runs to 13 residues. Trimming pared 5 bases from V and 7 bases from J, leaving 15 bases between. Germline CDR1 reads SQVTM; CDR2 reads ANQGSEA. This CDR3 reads CSVSRYSGNEQFF. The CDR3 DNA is TGCAGCGTTTCGCGTTATTCTGGTAATGAGCAGTTCTTC.

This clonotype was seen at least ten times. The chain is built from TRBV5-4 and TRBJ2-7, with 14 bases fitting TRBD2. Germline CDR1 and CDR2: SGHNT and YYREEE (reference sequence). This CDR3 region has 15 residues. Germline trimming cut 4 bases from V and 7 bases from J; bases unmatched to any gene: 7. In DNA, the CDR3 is TGTGCCAGCAGCATGCGGACTAGCGGGGGGCAGGAGCAGTACTTC. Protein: CASSMRTSGGQEQYF.

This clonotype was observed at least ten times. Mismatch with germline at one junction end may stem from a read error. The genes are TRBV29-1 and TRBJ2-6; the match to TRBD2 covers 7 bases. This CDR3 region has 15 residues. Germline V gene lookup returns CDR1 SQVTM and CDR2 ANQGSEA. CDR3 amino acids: CSTRGDASGANVLIF. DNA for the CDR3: TGCAGCACCCGGGGGGACGCCTCTGGGGCCAACGTCCTGATTTTC.

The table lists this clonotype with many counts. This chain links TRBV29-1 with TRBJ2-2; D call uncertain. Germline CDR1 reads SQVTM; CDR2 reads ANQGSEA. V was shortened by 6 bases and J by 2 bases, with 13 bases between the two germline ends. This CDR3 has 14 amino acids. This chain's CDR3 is CSVNSAGNTGELFF. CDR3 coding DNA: TGCAGCGTCAACAGCGCCGGAAACACCGGGGAGCTGTTTTTT.

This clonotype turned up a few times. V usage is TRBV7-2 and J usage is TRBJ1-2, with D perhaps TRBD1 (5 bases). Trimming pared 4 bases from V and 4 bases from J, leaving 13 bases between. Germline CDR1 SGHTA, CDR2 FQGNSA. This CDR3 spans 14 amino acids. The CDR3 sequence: CASSSGTGIYGYTF. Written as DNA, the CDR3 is TGTGCCAGCAGCTCCGGGACGGGGATCTATGGCTACACCTTC.